The rows below give T cell receptor beta chains drawn from one sample of a study of OX40 agonist ivuxolimab in advanced cancers. Assay used: immunoSEQ multiplex PCR; TCRdb lists only in-frame clones, some missing. The sample contains 55,000 to 70,000 clones, 85% of which appear only once. The material was CD4+ or CD8+ T cells sorted from blood, obtained in a trial of the OX40 agonist ivuxolimab. The receptor source for this set is an adult with an advanced solid tumor such as melanoma, head and neck, liver or kidney cancer. Each CDR3 is given with its conserved first and last residue. The D gene is left open where the match is weak. Size is stated for part of the rows, as once, few or many counts, or as a class when the clone is expanded.

J gene: TRBJ1-1; D gene: .; clone size: .; V gene: TRBV7-9; CDR3 protein: CASSLDNREAFF; CDR3 DNA: TGTGCCAGCAGCTTAGATAACCGCGAAGCTTTCTTT
J gene: TRBJ2-1; D gene: TRBD1; clone size: .; V gene: TRBV4-3; CDR3 protein: CASSQEIQGAGMYNEQFF; CDR3 DNA: TGCGCCAGCAGCCAAGAAATACAGGGGGCGGGAATGTACAATGAGCAGTTCTTC
J gene: TRBJ2-7; D gene: .; clone size: .; V gene: TRBV7-2; CDR3 protein: CASSLASTRTSYEQYF; CDR3 DNA: TGTGCCAGCAGCTTAGCGTCGACAAGAACTTCCTACGAGCAGTACTTC
J gene: TRBJ1-2; D gene: TRBD1; clone size: few; V gene: TRBV7-3; CDR3 protein: CASSPKGTGERGYTF; CDR3 DNA: TGTGCCAGCAGCCCAAAAGGGACAGGGGAGCGGGGCTACACCTTC
J gene: TRBJ2-1; D gene: TRBD2; clone size: .; V gene: TRBV11-2; CDR3 protein: CASTLGLAGGNNEQFF; CDR3 DNA: TGTGCCAGCACTCTCGGACTAGCGGGAGGGAACAATGAGCAGTTCTTC
J gene: TRBJ2-5; D gene: .; clone size: .; V gene: TRBV27; CDR3 protein: CASSLSGLGRETQYF; CDR3 DNA: TGTGCCAGCAGTTTATCTGGATTGGGACGAGAGACCCAGTACTTC
J gene: TRBJ2-7; D gene: TRBD2; clone size: .; V gene: TRBV28; CDR3 protein: CASSRTSASPYEQYF; CDR3 DNA: TGTGCCAGCAGCCGTACTAGCGCTAGCCCCTACGAGCAGTACTTC
J gene: TRBJ2-7; D gene: TRBD1; clone size: .; V gene: TRBV7-9; CDR3 protein: CASSPEGQAYEQYF; CDR3 DNA: TGTGCCAGCAGCCCTGAGGGACAGGCTTACGAGCAGTACTTC
J gene: TRBJ1-4; D gene: .; clone size: .; V gene: TRBV5-6; CDR3 protein: CASSLEGQANEKLFF; CDR3 DNA: TGTGCCAGCAGCTTGGAAGGGCAGGCTAATGAAAAACTGTTTTTT
J gene: TRBJ2-2; D gene: TRBD1; clone size: .; V gene: TRBV28; CDR3 protein: CASSGFLRDRGNTGELFF; CDR3 DNA: TGTGCCAGCAGTGGATTCCTCCGGGACAGGGGGAACACCGGGGAGCTGTTTTTT
J gene: TRBJ2-7; D gene: TRBD2; clone size: .; V gene: TRBV20-1; CDR3 protein: CSAPRGREYF; CDR3 DNA: TGCAGTGCTCCTCGTGGGAGGGAGTACTTC
J gene: TRBJ2-5; D gene: TRBD1; clone size: .; V gene: TRBV6-5; CDR3 protein: CASSRQGQSETQYF; CDR3 DNA: TGTGCCAGCAGTAGACAGGGTCAGTCGGAGACCCAGTACTTC
J gene: TRBJ2-3; D gene: .; clone size: .; V gene: TRBV7-9; CDR3 protein: CASSWDGADTQYF; CDR3 DNA: TGTGCCAGCAGCTGGGACGGCGCAGATACGCAGTATTTT
J gene: TRBJ2-3; D gene: .; clone size: .; V gene: TRBV6-7; CDR3 protein: CASSYSLTQTSTDTQYF; CDR3 DNA: TGTGCCAGCAGTTACTCGTTGACACAGACGAGCACAGATACGCAGTATTTT
J gene: TRBJ2-1; D gene: TRBD1; clone size: .; V gene: TRBV7-2; CDR3 protein: CASSPDQGDPYNEQFF; CDR3 DNA: TGTGCCAGCAGCCCCGACCAGGGGGACCCCTACAATGAGCAGTTCTTC
J gene: TRBJ1-1; D gene: .; clone size: .; V gene: TRBV28; CDR3 protein: CASWARNTEAFF; CDR3 DNA: TGTGCCAGCTGGGCCCGGAACACTGAAGCTTTCTTT
J gene: TRBJ1-1; D gene: .; clone size: .; V gene: TRBV28; CDR3 protein: CASKQGGPNTEAFF; CDR3 DNA: TGTGCCAGCAAGCAAGGGGGGCCCAACACTGAAGCTTTCTTT
J gene: TRBJ2-2; D gene: TRBD2; clone size: .; V gene: TRBV9; CDR3 protein: CASSGYPLAGGIVGELFF; CDR3 DNA: TGTGCCAGCAGCGGATACCCTCTAGCGGGAGGGATAGTAGGGGAGCTGTTTTTT
J gene: TRBJ2-7; D gene: .; clone size: .; V gene: TRBV6-5; CDR3 protein: CASRSSGAYEQYF; CDR3 DNA: TGTGCCAGCAGGTCCTCAGGGGCCTACGAGCAGTACTTC
J gene: TRBJ2-1; D gene: .; clone size: .; V gene: TRBV30; CDR3 protein: CAWSVSIGSEQFF; CDR3 DNA: TGTGCCTGGAGTGTATCCATTGGGAGTGAGCAGTTCTTC
J gene: TRBJ2-2; D gene: .; clone size: .; V gene: TRBV5-1; CDR3 protein: CASREQGTIGELFF; CDR3 DNA: TGCGCCAGCAGAGAGCAGGGGACCATCGGGGAGCTGTTTTTT
J gene: TRBJ2-7; D gene: .; clone size: .; V gene: TRBV4-2; CDR3 protein: CASSQDPGQNSYEQYF; CDR3 DNA: TGTGCCAGCAGCCAAGATCCGGGACAAAACTCCTACGAGCAGTACTTC
J gene: TRBJ2-2; D gene: TRBD1; clone size: .; V gene: TRBV19; CDR3 protein: CASDRDGSGELFF; CDR3 DNA: TGTGCCAGTGACAGGGACGGTAGCGGGGAGCTGTTTTTT
J gene: TRBJ2-3; D gene: .; clone size: .; V gene: TRBV27; CDR3 protein: CASSSGLALQRKYF; CDR3 DNA: TGTGCCAGCAGTTCGGGTCTAGCGCTCCAAAGAAAGTATTTT
J gene: TRBJ2-7; D gene: TRBD1; clone size: .; V gene: TRBV7-9; CDR3 protein: CASSLGDSSYEQYF; CDR3 DNA: TGTGCCAGCAGCCTAGGGGACAGTTCCTACGAGCAGTACTTC
J gene: TRBJ2-5; D gene: .; clone size: .; V gene: TRBV6-1; CDR3 protein: CASTIFGGEETQYF; CDR3 DNA: TGTGCCAGCACTATCTTTGGGGGTGAAGAGACCCAGTACTTC
J gene: TRBJ1-4; D gene: .; clone size: .; V gene: TRBV5-1; CDR3 protein: CASSLRTVDEKLFF; CDR3 DNA: TGCGCCAGCAGCTTACGGACGGTAGATGAAAAACTGTTTTTT
J gene: TRBJ1-5; D gene: TRBD1; clone size: .; V gene: TRBV5-1; CDR3 protein: CASSFQGQGGQPQHF; CDR3 DNA: TGCGCCAGCAGCTTCCAAGGACAGGGTGGACAGCCCCAGCATTTT
J gene: TRBJ1-4; D gene: .; clone size: once; V gene: TRBV7-6; CDR3 protein: CASSPTVGGTNEKLFF; CDR3 DNA: TGTGCCAGCAGTCCTACCGTCGGGGGAACTAATGAAAAACTGTTTTTT
J gene: TRBJ2-5; D gene: TRBD2; clone size: .; V gene: TRBV7-2; CDR3 protein: CASSLESGRAGETQYF; CDR3 DNA: TGTGCCAGCAGCTTAGAGAGCGGGAGGGCCGGGGAGACCCAGTACTTC
J gene: TRBJ2-7; D gene: TRBD2; clone size: medium-sized; V gene: TRBV6-1; CDR3 protein: CASSEGVAGGYEQYF; CDR3 DNA: TGTGCCAGCAGTGAAGGGGTAGCGGGAGGCTACGAGCAGTACTTC
J gene: TRBJ2-1; D gene: TRBD2; clone size: .; V gene: TRBV11-2; CDR3 protein: CASSSTSGRGNEQFF; CDR3 DNA: TGTGCCAGCAGCTCCACTAGCGGGAGGGGAAATGAGCAGTTCTTC
J gene: TRBJ2-1; D gene: .; clone size: .; V gene: TRBV5-1; CDR3 protein: CASSLQTGSSYNEQFF; CDR3 DNA: TGCGCCAGCAGCTTGCAAACGGGAAGCTCCTACAATGAGCAGTTCTTC
J gene: TRBJ2-3; D gene: TRBD2; clone size: .; V gene: TRBV7-8; CDR3 protein: CASSPGGLAGESGADTQYF; CDR3 DNA: TGTGCCAGCAGCCCTGGGGGACTAGCGGGAGAAAGCGGGGCAGATACGCAGTATTTT
J gene: TRBJ1-5; D gene: TRBD1; clone size: .; V gene: TRBV19; CDR3 protein: CASSIGQVHQPQHF; CDR3 DNA: TGTGCCAGTAGTATCGGACAGGTCCATCAGCCCCAGCATTTT
J gene: TRBJ2-7; D gene: TRBD2; clone size: .; V gene: TRBV4-2; CDR3 protein: CASSQSLTPGLEIEQYF; CDR3 DNA: TGTGCCAGCAGCCAAAGCCTTACTCCGGGACTAGAGATCGAGCAGTACTTC
J gene: TRBJ2-1; D gene: TRBD2; clone size: .; V gene: TRBV7-8; CDR3 protein: CASSTGGGSRGYNEQFF; CDR3 DNA: TGTGCCAGCAGCACGGGTGGCGGGAGTCGGGGGTACAATGAGCAGTTCTTC
J gene: TRBJ2-7; D gene: .; clone size: .; V gene: TRBV7-7; CDR3 protein: CASSFTRDDEQYF; CDR3 DNA: TGTGCTAGCAGCTTTACGAGGGACGACGAGCAGTACTTC
J gene: TRBJ2-7; D gene: .; clone size: .; V gene: TRBV11-2; CDR3 protein: CASSLEKGYEQYF; CDR3 DNA: TGTGCCAGCAGCTTAGAAAAGGGCTACGAGCAGTACTTC
J gene: TRBJ2-1; D gene: .; clone size: once; V gene: TRBV5-1; CDR3 protein: CASSVTSPRSYKHNEQFF; CDR3 DNA: TGCGCCAGCAGCGTAACCTCTCCCCGGAGTTACAAACACAATGAGCAGTTCTTC
J gene: TRBJ1-5; D gene: .; clone size: .; V gene: TRBV7-3; CDR3 protein: CASTYIHGTAKQPQHF; CDR3 DNA: TGTGCCAGCACCTATATCCACGGGACCGCAAAACAGCCCCAGCATTTT
J gene: TRBJ2-2; D gene: .; clone size: .; V gene: TRBV15; CDR3 protein: CATSRDLGGGGELFF; CDR3 DNA: TGTGCCACCAGCAGGGATCTAGGAGGAGGCGGGGAGCTGTTTTTT
J gene: TRBJ2-4; D gene: .; clone size: .; V gene: TRBV10-2; CDR3 protein: CASSDLAKNIQYF; CDR3 DNA: TGCGCCAGCAGTGACCTAGCCAAAAACATTCAGTACTTC
J gene: TRBJ2-3; D gene: .; clone size: .; V gene: TRBV19; CDR3 protein: CASSIGGTDTQYF; CDR3 DNA: TGTGCCAGTAGTATAGGCGGCACAGATACGCAGTATTTT
J gene: TRBJ2-7; D gene: TRBD1; clone size: .; V gene: TRBV28; CDR3 protein: CASRTGEGYEQYF; CDR3 DNA: TGTGCCAGCAGAACAGGGGAAGGCTACGAGCAGTACTTC
J gene: TRBJ2-5; D gene: .; clone size: few; V gene: TRBV28; CDR3 protein: CASSPSKETQYF; CDR3 DNA: TGTGCCAGCAGTCCCTCCAAAGAGACCCAGTACTTC
J gene: TRBJ1-4; D gene: TRBD1; clone size: .; V gene: TRBV11-2; CDR3 protein: CASSTRTGRDEKLFF; CDR3 DNA: TGTGCCAGCAGCACGCGGACAGGGAGGGATGAAAAACTGTTTTTT